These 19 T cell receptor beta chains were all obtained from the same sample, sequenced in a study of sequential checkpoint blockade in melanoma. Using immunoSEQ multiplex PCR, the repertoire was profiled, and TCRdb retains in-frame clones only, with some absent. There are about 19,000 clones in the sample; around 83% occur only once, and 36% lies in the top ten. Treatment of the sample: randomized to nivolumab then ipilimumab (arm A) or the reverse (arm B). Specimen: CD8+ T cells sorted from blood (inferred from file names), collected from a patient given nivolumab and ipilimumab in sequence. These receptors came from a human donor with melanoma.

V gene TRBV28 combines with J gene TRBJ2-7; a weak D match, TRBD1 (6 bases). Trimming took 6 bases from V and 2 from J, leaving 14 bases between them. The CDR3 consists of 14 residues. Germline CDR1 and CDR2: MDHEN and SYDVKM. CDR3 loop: CASRTGTYAYEQYF. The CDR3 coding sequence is TGTGCCAGCAGAACCGGGACATACGCCTACGAGCAGTACTTC.

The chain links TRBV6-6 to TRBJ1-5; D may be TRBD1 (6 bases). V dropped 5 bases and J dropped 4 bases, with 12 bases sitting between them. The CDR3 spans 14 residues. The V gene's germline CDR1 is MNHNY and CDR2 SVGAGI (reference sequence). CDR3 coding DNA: TGTGCCAGCAGTCCTGGACAGCCAAATCAGCCCCAGCATTTT. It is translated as CASSPGQPNQPQHF.

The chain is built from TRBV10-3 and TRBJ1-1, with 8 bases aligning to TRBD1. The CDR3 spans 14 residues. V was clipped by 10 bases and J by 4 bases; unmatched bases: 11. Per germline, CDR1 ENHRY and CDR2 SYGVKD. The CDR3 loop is CATRGSTGGTEAFF. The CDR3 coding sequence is TGTGCCACCAGAGGGTCTACAGGGGGCACTGAAGCTTTCTTT.

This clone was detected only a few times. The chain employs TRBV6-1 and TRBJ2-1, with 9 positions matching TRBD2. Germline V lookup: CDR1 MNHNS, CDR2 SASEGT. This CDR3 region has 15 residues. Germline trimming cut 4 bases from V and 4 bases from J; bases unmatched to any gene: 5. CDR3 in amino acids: CASSATSGPYNEQFF. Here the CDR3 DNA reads TGTGCCAGCAGTGCTACTAGCGGGCCTTACAATGAGCAGTTCTTC.

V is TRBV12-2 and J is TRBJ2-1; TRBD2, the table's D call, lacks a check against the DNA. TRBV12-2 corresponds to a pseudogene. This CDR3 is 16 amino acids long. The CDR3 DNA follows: TGTGCAAGTCGCCCTCCGGGACTCAGCAACGACAATGAGCAGTTCTTC. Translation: CASRPPGLSNDNEQFF.

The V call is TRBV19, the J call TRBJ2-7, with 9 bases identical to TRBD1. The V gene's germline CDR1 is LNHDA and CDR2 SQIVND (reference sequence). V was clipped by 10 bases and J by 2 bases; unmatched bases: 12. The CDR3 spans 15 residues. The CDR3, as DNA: TGTGCCACCTCCCAAGGGACAGGGTGGACCTACGAGCAGTACTTC. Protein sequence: CATSQGTGWTYEQYF.

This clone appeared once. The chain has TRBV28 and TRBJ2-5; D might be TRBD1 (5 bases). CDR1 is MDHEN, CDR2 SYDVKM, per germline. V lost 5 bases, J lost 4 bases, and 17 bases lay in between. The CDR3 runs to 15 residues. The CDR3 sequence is CASSPSHQGRETQYF. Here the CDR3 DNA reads TGTGCCAGCAGTCCCTCCCATCAGGGTAGAGAGACCCAGTACTTC.

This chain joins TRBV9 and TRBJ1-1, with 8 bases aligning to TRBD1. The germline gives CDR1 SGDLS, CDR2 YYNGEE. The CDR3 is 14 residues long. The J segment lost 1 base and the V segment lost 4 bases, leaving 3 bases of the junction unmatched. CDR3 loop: CASSSGQGNTEAFF. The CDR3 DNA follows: TGTGCCAGCAGCTCCGGACAGGGGAACACTGAAGCTTTCTTT. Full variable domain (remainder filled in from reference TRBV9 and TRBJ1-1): DSGVTQTPKHLITATGQRVTLRCSPRSGDLSVYWYQQSLDQGLQFLIQYYNGEERAKGNILERFSAQQFPDLHSELNLSSLELGDSALYFCASSSGQGNTEAFFGQGTRLTVV.

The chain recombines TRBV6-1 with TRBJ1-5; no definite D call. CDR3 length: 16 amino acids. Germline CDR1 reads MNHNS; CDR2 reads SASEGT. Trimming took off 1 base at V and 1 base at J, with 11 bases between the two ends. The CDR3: CASSEDRRLSNQPQHF. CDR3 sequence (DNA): TGTGCCAGCAGTGAAGATAGGAGACTAAGCAATCAGCCCCAGCATTTT.

CDR3 region: CASSRTTRTDTQYF. The CDR3 DNA follows: TGTGCCAGCAGCCGGACGACTAGGACAGATACGCAGTATTTT. The chain uses TRBV27 and TRBJ2-3, with D tentatively TRBD2 (6 bases). The CDR3 extends over 14 amino acids. The germline CDR1 and CDR2 sequences are MNHEY and SMNVEV (reference sequence). Trimming stripped 6 bases from V and 3 bases from J, with 13 bases between.

DNA for the CDR3: TGTGCCAGCAAGAACCCAGGGAACACAGATACGCAGTATTTT. This encodes CASKNPGNTDTQYF. The rearrangement uses TRBV6-5 and TRBJ2-3; tentative D call: TRBD1 (5 bases). V was pared by 7 bases and J by 2 bases, with 13 bases between. Per the germline V gene, CDR1 is MNHEY and CDR2 is SVGAGI. The CDR3 extends over 14 amino acids.

The CDR3 sequence: CASSFRDYYEQYF. CDR3 sequence (DNA): TGTGCCAGCAGTTTTCGGGACTACTACGAGCAGTACTTC. The V gene is TRBV6-1, the J gene TRBJ2-7; 7 bases align to TRBD2. Germline V lookup: CDR1 MNHNS, CDR2 SASEGT. There are 13 residues in the CDR3. J was trimmed by 3 bases and V by 5 bases; bases with no gene match: 4.

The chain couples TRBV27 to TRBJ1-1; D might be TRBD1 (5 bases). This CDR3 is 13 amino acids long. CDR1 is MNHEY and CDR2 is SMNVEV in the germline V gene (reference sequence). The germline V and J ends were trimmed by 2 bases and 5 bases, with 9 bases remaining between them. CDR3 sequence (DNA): TGTGCCAGCAGTTTAACTACAGGAACTGAAGCTTTCTTT. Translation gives CASSLTTGTEAFF.

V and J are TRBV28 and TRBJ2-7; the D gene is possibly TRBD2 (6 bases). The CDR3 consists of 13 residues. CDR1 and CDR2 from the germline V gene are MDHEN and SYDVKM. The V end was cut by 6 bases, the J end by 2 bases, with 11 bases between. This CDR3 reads CASSPRRAYEQYF. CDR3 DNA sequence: TGTGCCAGCAGCCCAAGGAGGGCCTACGAGCAGTACTTC.

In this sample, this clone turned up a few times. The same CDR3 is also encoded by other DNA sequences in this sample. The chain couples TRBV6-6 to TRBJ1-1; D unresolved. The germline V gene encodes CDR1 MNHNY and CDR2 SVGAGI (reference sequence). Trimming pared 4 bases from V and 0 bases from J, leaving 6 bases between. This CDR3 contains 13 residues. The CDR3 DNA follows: TGTGCCAGCAGTTCTAGAGTGAACACTGAAGCTTTCTTT. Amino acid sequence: CASSSRVNTEAFF.

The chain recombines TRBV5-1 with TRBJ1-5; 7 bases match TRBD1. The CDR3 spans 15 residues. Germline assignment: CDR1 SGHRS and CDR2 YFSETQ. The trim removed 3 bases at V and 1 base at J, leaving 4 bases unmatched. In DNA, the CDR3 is TGCGCCAGCAGCTCCTACAGGGGAAGCAATCAGCCCCAGCATTTT. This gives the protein CASSSYRGSNQPQHF.

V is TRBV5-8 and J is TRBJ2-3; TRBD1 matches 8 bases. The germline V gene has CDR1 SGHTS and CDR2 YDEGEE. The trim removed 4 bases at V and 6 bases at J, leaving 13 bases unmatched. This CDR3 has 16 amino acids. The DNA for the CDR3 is TGTGCCAGCAGCCCGGGGACAGGTGGTCTGGCCGATACGCAGTATTTT. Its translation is CASSPGTGGLADTQYF.

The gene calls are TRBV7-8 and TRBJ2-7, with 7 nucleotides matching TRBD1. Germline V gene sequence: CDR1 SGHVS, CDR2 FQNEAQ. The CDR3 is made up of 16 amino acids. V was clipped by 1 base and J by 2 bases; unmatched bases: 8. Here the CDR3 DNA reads TGTGCCAGCAGCTTAGATCATGGGCAGGGGGCCTACGAGCAGTACTTC. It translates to CASSLDHGQGAYEQYF.

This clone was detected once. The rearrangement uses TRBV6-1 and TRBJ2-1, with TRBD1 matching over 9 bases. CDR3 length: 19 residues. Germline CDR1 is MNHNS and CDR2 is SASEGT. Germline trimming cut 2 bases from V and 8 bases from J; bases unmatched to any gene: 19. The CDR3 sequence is CASSELRGQGFRGNDEQFF. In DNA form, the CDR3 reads TGTGCCAGCAGTGAATTGAGGGGACAGGGTTTTCGGGGTAACGATGAGCAGTTCTTC.